The 22 T cell receptor beta chains below were found in one sample sequenced in a study of cytomegalovirus exposure and HLA in healthy donors. 60 Vbeta and 13 Jbeta primers were used in PCR. Sequencing was performed with immunoSEQ multiplex PCR; in TCRdb, only in-frame clones are kept and a portion is missing. Of roughly 50,000 clones in the sample, 82% were seen once. The sample comprised PBMCs. Receptors were obtained from a young woman in good health and CMV-seronegative.

J is TRBJ2-5 and V is TRBV7-2, with 8 bases aligning to TRBD2. CDR1 and CDR2 (germline): SGHTA, FQGNSA. This CDR3 has 15 residues. V was pared by 1 base and J by 2 bases, with 3 bases of the junction left unmatched. The CDR3 sequence: CASSLVREGQETQYF. The DNA for the CDR3 is TGTGCCAGCAGCTTAGTCCGGGAGGGACAAGAGACCCAGTACTTC. Combining the CDR3 with reference TRBV7-2 and TRBJ2-5 gives the whole variable domain GAGVSQSPSNKVTEKGKDVELRCDPISGHTALYWYRQSLGQGLEFLIYFQGNSAPDKSGLPSDRFSAERTGGSVSTLTIQRTQQEDSAVYLCASSLVREGQETQYFGPGTRLLVL.

Details on this clone: One junction end does not reproduce the germline sequence, and a read error may be involved. This sequence joins TRBV2 and TRBJ1-2; D is unresolved. CDR1 SNHLY and CDR2 FYNNEI come from the germline V gene. The CDR3 runs to 14 residues. This CDR3 reads CASSVEVGNYGYAF. The CDR3 DNA sequence: TGTGCCAGCAGTGTGGAGGTCGGGAACTATGGCTACGCCTTC.

The chain uses TRBV5-1 and TRBJ2-2, with 12 bases identical to TRBD2. Per germline, CDR1 SGHRS and CDR2 YFSETQ. Trimming cost V 0 bases and J 3 bases; bases outside gene matches: 6. The CDR3 covers 18 residues. CDR3 loop: CASSLEPSGRGYTGELFF. Here the CDR3 DNA reads TGCGCCAGCAGCTTGGAGCCTAGCGGGAGGGGTTACACCGGGGAGCTGTTTTTT.

The chain combines TRBV14 with TRBJ1-2; TRBD1 agrees at 8 bases. The CDR3 has 14 residues. Trimming at V came to 5 bases and at J to 7 bases, leaving 9 bases not matched to a gene. The germline V gene has CDR1 SGHDN and CDR2 FVKESK. The CDR3 DNA reads TGTGCCAGCAGCTGGGGGACAGGTTCGGCTGGCTACACCTTC. It codes for CASSWGTGSAGYTF.

This clone was detected once. The chain is built from TRBV6-1 and TRBJ1-2, with a tentative D call TRBD1 (6 bases). This CDR3 is 15 amino acids long. The ends were cut back, 10 bases at V and 6 bases at J, with 24 bases in the middle. The germline V gene encodes CDR1 MNHNS and CDR2 SASEGT. CDR3 nucleotide sequence: TGTGCCACCCCGAGGGGGGGTGGGGACTTGCATGGCTACACCTTC. Translation gives CATPRGGGDLHGYTF.

Turning to this clone: The junction departs from germline at one end; a sequencing error may be responsible. The J gene is TRBJ2-1, the V gene TRBV7-7; TRBD2 matches at 7 bases. Germline loops: CDR1 SSHAT, CDR2 FNYEAQ (reference sequence). The length of the CDR3 is 16 residues. For the CDR3, the DNA is TGTGCTAGCAGCCCCTTGACGGGAGGCGCCTACAATGAGCAGTTCTTC. Its protein is CASSPLTGGAYNEQFF.

The chain couples TRBV28 to TRBJ2-7; tentative D call: TRBD2 (6 bases). Germline V CDR1 and CDR2: MDHEN, SYDVKM. Deletions cut 6 bases from V and 2 bases from J, with 14 bases between. The CDR3 length is 14 residues. The CDR3 DNA reads as TGTGCCAGCAGCCCCGGGCGGGGCACCTACGAGCAGTACTTC. Its translation is CASSPGRGTYEQYF.

In regard to this clone: Relative to the germline gene, one junction end is altered; a read error may explain this. The gene calls are TRBV30 and TRBJ2-6, with 7 bases that match TRBD2. Germline CDR1 is GTSNPN and CDR2 is SVGIG (reference sequence). The CDR3 runs 15 residues. CDR3 DNA sequence: TGTGCCTGGAGTGTCGGGGGGACCGGGGCCAACGGCCTGACTTTC. Amino acids: CAWSVGGTGANGLTF.

This chain uses TRBV11-1 with TRBJ2-7; 11 bases agree with TRBD2. The CDR3 totals 16 residues. Germline CDR1 is SGHAT and CDR2 is FQDESV (reference sequence). After removal of 2 bases from V and 3 bases from J, the junction contained 6 bases not matched to a gene. DNA of the CDR3: TGTGCCAGCAGCTTACTAGGGACTAGCGGTCGCTACGAGCAGTACTTC. Residues: CASSLLGTSGRYEQYF.

About this clone: The junction departs from the called germline gene at one end, perhaps through a read error. This chain joins TRBV4-1 and TRBJ2-7; the match to TRBD2 covers 8 bases. The CDR3 length is 11 residues. Germline values: CDR1 MGHRA, CDR2 YSYEKL. The CDR3 sequence is CASSHDGGGPF. The CDR3 DNA follows: TGCGCCAGCAGCCATGACGGGGGGGGCCCCTTC.

The V call is TRBV19, the J call TRBJ2-7, with no clear D. Germline values: CDR1 LNHDA, CDR2 SQIVND (reference sequence). V dropped 3 bases and J dropped 3 bases, with 12 bases sitting between them. The CDR3 totals 14 residues. The CDR3 is CASSIATTLYEQYF. CDR3 sequence (DNA): TGTGCCAGTAGTATCGCCACAACCCTCTACGAGCAGTACTTC.

This chain joins TRBV9 and TRBJ1-2; perhaps TRBD1 as D (5 bases). From germline, CDR1 is SGDLS and CDR2 YYNGEE. The V end lost 1 base, the J end lost 4 bases, and 17 bases lay between the germline ends. CDR3 length equals 16 residues. The CDR3 bases are TGTGCCAGCAGCGTAACGGGACTCCAGGGAGTCTATGGCTACACCTTC. This translates into CASSVTGLQGVYGYTF.

This chain uses TRBV5-1 with TRBJ1-6, with D tentatively TRBD1 (6 bases). CDR1 is SGHRS and CDR2 is YFSETQ in the germline V gene. The CDR3 extends over 13 amino acids. The V gene lost 4 bases and the J gene lost 10 bases, with 12 bases spanning the gap. DNA of the CDR3: TGCGCCAGCAGCCCAGGGGAAGAATCACCCCTCCACTTT. It specifies CASSPGEESPLHF.

The genes are TRBV5-8 and TRBJ1-2; possibly TRBD1 for D (5 bases). V lost 0 bases, J lost 8 bases, and 8 bases lay in between. The germline CDR1 and CDR2 sequences are SGHTS and YDEGEE. The CDR3 loop spans 12 amino acids. CDR3 sequence (DNA): TGTGCCAGCAGCTTGGACAGGTGGGGCTACACCTTC. Protein sequence: CASSLDRWGYTF.

DNA for the CDR3: TGTGCCAGCAGACTACAGGGACCCTACGAGCAGTACTTC. Its translation is CASRLQGPYEQYF. The rearrangement uses TRBV28 and TRBJ2-7; D possibly corresponds to TRBD1 (6 bases). Trimming left V 6 bases short and J 2 bases short, with 11 bases between. This CDR3 spans 13 amino acids. Per germline, CDR1 MDHEN and CDR2 SYDVKM. The variable domain in full, completed from reference TRBV28 and TRBJ2-7, reads DVKVTQSSRYLVKRTGEKVFLECVQDMDHENMFWYRQDPGLGLRLIYFSYDVKMKEKGDIPEGYSVSREKKERFSLILESASTNQTSMYLCASRLQGPYEQYFGPGTRLTVT.

Details on this clone: Other DNA sequences in this specimen translate into the identical CDR3. CDR3 loop: CASSLAGGLAGETQYF. DNA for the CDR3: TGTGCCAGCAGCCTGGCCGGCGGGCTAGCGGGAGAGACCCAGTACTTC. J is TRBJ2-5 and V is TRBV5-4, with 8 bases fitting TRBD2. The CDR3 length is 16 residues. After removal of 4 bases from V and 4 bases from J, the junction contained 12 bases not matched to a gene. Germline V gene sequence: CDR1 SGHNT, CDR2 YYREEE (reference sequence).

This rearrangement joins TRBV5-8 to TRBJ2-7; D is perhaps TRBD2 (5 bases). The CDR3 covers 13 residues. Germline CDR1 SGHTS, CDR2 YDEGEE. V dropped 2 bases and J dropped 5 bases, with 11 bases sitting between them. The CDR3 nucleotides read TGTGCCAGCAGCTTTCGGGGTTCGGACGAGCAGTACTTC. Protein sequence: CASSFRGSDEQYF. The full variable domain, rest sourced from reference TRBV5-8 and TRBJ2-7, is EAGVTQSPTHLIKTRGQQATLRCSPISGHTSVYWYQQALGLGLQFLLWYDEGEERNRGNFPPRFSGRQFPNYSSELNVNALELEDSALYLCASSFRGSDEQYFGPGTRLTVT.

The chain joins TRBV28 to TRBJ2-7; a weak D match, TRBD2 (5 bases). The V end lost 7 bases, the J end lost 0 bases, and 13 bases lay between the germline ends. The CDR3 has 14 amino acids. Per germline, CDR1 MDHEN and CDR2 SYDVKM. This chain's CDR3 is CASIKPGSSYEQYF. The CDR3 DNA is TGTGCCAGCATTAAGCCGGGAAGCTCCTACGAGCAGTACTTC.

The rearrangement links TRBV5-8 to TRBJ1-5; TRBD1 might be the D (5 bases). The V gene's germline CDR1 is SGHTS and CDR2 YDEGEE. Trimming cost V 4 bases and J 4 bases, with 15 bases left between them. The CDR3 totals 15 residues. CDR3: CASSHRGRGNQPQHF. The CDR3 DNA reads as TGTGCCAGCAGCCATCGAGGCCGGGGGAATCAGCCCCAGCATTTT.

The chain links TRBV27 to TRBJ2-5; 8 bases match TRBD2. The J call may be in error: the DNA end matches TRBJ2-7 better. The CDR3 covers 14 residues. Germline V CDR1 and CDR2: MNHEY, SMNVEV (reference sequence). The chain's CDR3 is CASSSSGTSYEQYF. As DNA, the CDR3 is TGTGCCAGCAGTTCCTCCGGGACTAGCTACGAGCAGTACTTC.

This chain connects TRBV10-1 to TRBJ2-7; 10 nucleotides line up with TRBD1. After removal of 5 bases from V and 2 bases from J, the junction contained 6 bases not matched to a gene. The V gene's germline CDR1 is WNHNN and CDR2 SYGVQD (reference sequence). CDR3 length: 15 amino acids. The CDR3 DNA reads TGCGCCAGCAGTTCCCCCGGACAGGGGGCCTACGAGCAGTACTTC. It yields the protein CASSSPGQGAYEQYF.

The genes are TRBV9 and TRBJ1-6; 7 nucleotides line up with TRBD1. The CDR3 is made up of 15 amino acids. J was trimmed by 5 bases and V by 0 bases; bases with no gene match: 2. Germline CDR1 is SGDLS and CDR2 is YYNGEE. CDR3 loop: CASSVAGQNNSPLHF. Here the CDR3 DNA reads TGTGCCAGCAGCGTAGCGGGACAGAATAATTCACCCCTCCACTTT.